Presented here are 8 T cell receptor beta chains from one specimen sequenced in a study of T-cell memory formation after mild COVID-19. TCRdb re-analysed the 5' RACE reads in MiXCR, keeping a single row per CDR3 protein. There are about 390,000 distinct CDR3 sequences in the sample; around 21% occur only once, and approximately 12% lies in the top ten. Sequencing used PBMCs or a T cell subset sorted from them (not recorded which). These receptor sequences come from an adult woman who had mild COVID-19 (a few samples of this study predate the infection). Cell type and time point are not known.

This clonotype was counted between two and nine times. CDR3 sequence reads: CASSKDRVDEQYF. CDR3 nucleotides: TGCGCCAGCAGCAAAGACAGGGTGGACGAGCAGTACTTC. The chain has TRBV5-1 and TRBJ2-7, with 7 bases identical to TRBD1. V was clipped by 4 bases and J by 5 bases; unmatched bases: 6. Germline V gene data show CDR1 as SGHRS and CDR2 as YFSETQ. The CDR3 has 13 amino acids.

This clonotype showed up just a few times. The CDR3 nucleotides read TGTGCCAGCAGTGTCCAGGGGGCTGGGGCCAACGTCCTGACTTTC. Its translation: CASSVQGAGANVLTF. The chain is built from TRBV12-3 or TRBV12-4 and TRBJ2-6; 7 nucleotides align to TRBD1. V lost 5 bases, J lost 2 bases, and 3 bases stayed unmatched. CDR3 length: 15 residues.

The CDR3 coding sequence is TGTGCCAGCAGCGTAGAGGTCAGAGATACGCAGTATTTT. This gives the protein CASSVEVRDTQYF. This chain links TRBV9 with TRBJ2-3; D gene ambiguous. V was clipped by 0 bases and J by 5 bases, with 7 bases between them. Germline values: CDR1 SGDLS, CDR2 YYNGEE. This CDR3 is 13 amino acids long.

The V and J genes are TRBV3-1 and TRBJ1-1; D is undetermined. There are 13 residues in the CDR3. V was shortened by 2 bases and J by 12 bases, with 16 bases between the two germline ends. CDR1 is LGHDT and CDR2 is YNNKEL in the germline V gene (reference sequence). The CDR3 nucleotides are TGTGCCAGCAGCCAACCCGGCCCCGCGAGGCCTTTCTTT. Protein: CASSQPGPARPFF.

The gene calls are TRBV4-2 and TRBJ2-2; 8 bases are a match to TRBD2. The V gene's germline CDR1 is LGHNA and CDR2 YNFKEQ. V shed 4 bases, J shed 1 base, and the junction held 5 bases outside the gene matches. The CDR3 consists of 16 residues. The CDR3 bases are TGTGCCAGCAGCCGAGTAGCGGGGCTGAACACCGGGGAGCTGTTTTTT. Translation gives CASSRVAGLNTGELFF.

This sequence joins TRBV18 and TRBJ1-4; 9 positions agree with TRBD1. J was trimmed by 8 bases and V by 0 bases; bases with no gene match: 7. This CDR3 comprises 16 residues. Germline assignment: CDR1 KGHSH and CDR2 LQKENI. The CDR3 sequence is CASSPPERTGDEKLFF. CDR3 DNA sequence: TGTGCCAGCTCACCACCGGAGCGGACAGGGGACGAAAAACTGTTTTTT.

This clonotype was seen a few times. The chain carries TRBV11-2 and TRBJ2-1; possibly TRBD1 or TRBD2 for D (5 bases each). Germline assignment: CDR1 SGHAT and CDR2 FQNNGV. CDR3 length equals 16 residues. With 5 bases removed from V and 3 bases from J, the gap between germline ends came to 17 bases. CDR3 DNA: TGTGCCAGCAGCCCCAAATTCTGGGACGACTACAATGAGCAGTTCTTC. Its translation: CASSPKFWDDYNEQFF.

CDR3 nucleotides: TGTGCCAGCAGCGTAGGCACTAGCGGGATCTACGAGCAGTACTTC. Its translation: CASSVGTSGIYEQYF. This chain links TRBV9 with TRBJ2-7; 10 bases fit TRBD2. CDR3 length equals 15 residues. The germline V gene has CDR1 SGDLS and CDR2 YYNGEE. V trimming: 0 bases; J trimming: 3 bases; junction bases outside the gene matches: 3.